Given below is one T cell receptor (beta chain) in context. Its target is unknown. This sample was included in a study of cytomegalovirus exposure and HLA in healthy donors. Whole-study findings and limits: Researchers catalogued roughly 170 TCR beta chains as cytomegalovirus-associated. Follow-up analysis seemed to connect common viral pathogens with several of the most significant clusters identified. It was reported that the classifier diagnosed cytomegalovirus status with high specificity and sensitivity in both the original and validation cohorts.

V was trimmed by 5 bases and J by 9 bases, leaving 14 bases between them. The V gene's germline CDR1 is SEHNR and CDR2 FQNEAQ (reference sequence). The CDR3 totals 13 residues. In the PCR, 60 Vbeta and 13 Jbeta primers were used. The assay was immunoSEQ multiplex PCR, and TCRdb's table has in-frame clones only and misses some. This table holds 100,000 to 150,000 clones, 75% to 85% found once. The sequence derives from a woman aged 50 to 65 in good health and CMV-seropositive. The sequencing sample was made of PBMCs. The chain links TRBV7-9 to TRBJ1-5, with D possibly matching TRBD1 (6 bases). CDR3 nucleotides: TGTGCCAGCAGCCCCGGGGAGGGGGGGCCCCAGCATTTT. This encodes CASSPGEGGPQHF. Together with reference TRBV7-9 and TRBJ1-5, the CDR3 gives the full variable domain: DTGVSQNPRHKITKRGQNVTFRCDPISEHNRLYWYRQTLGQGPEFLTYFQNEAQLEKSRLLSDRFSAERPKGSFSTLEIQRTEQGDSAMYLCASSPGEGGPQHFGDGTRLSIL.